Listed here are 13 T cell receptor beta chains from one sample, sequenced in a study of cytomegalovirus exposure and HLA in healthy donors. PCR was performed using 60 Vbeta and 13 Jbeta primers. Clones were read by immunoSEQ multiplex PCR, and TCRdb kept only the in-frame ones, dropping some. The top ten hold 13% to 15% of the sample, which has about 100,000 clones, around 75% seen once. Source material: PBMCs. These TCRs come from a male donor in good health and CMV-seropositive.

The chain recombines TRBV2 with TRBJ2-5; no definite D call. The ends were cut back, 10 bases at V and 0 bases at J, with 18 bases in the middle. CDR1 SNHLY and CDR2 FYNNEI come from the germline V gene. The CDR3 is 15 amino acids. DNA for the CDR3: TGTGCCATCATTCGCCCCGATGAGTACCAAGAGACCCAGTACTTC. This translates into CAIIRPDEYQETQYF. The variable domain in full, with the rest retrieved from reference TRBV2 and TRBJ2-5, is EPEVTQTPSHQVTQMGQEVILRCVPISNHLYFYWYRQILGQKVEFLVSFYNNEISEKSEIFDDQFSVERPDGSNFTLKIRSTKLEDSAMYFCAIIRPDEYQETQYFGPGTRLLVL.

The chain's CDR3 is CASSRVENTEAFF. The CDR3 DNA reads TGTGCCAGCAGCCGCGTAGAGAACACTGAAGCTTTCTTT. The rearrangement links TRBV11-3 to TRBJ1-1, with no clear D. This CDR3 has 13 residues. V was shortened by 5 bases and J by 1 base, with 8 bases between the two germline ends. Germline lookup yields CDR1 SGHNT and CDR2 YENEEA.

This chain uses TRBV4-3 with TRBJ2-7; 9 bases line up with TRBD1. The CDR3 length is 14 residues. CDR1 is LGHNA and CDR2 is YSLEER in the germline V gene. J gave up 3 bases and V 4 bases, and 4 bases lay outside the gene matches. The CDR3 coding sequence is TGCGCCAGCAGCCGCGGGACAGGGTTCTACGAGCAGTACTTC. Translating gives CASSRGTGFYEQYF.

The rearrangement joins TRBV2 to TRBJ1-1; 7 bases line up with TRBD1. The CDR3 totals 13 residues. Germline CDR1 is SNHLY and CDR2 is FYNNEI. V was clipped by 8 bases and J by 1 base; unmatched bases: 4. Written as DNA, the CDR3 is TGTGCCAGCGGAAGGACAGGGAACACTGAAGCTTTCTTT. Its protein is CASGRTGNTEAFF.

V usage is TRBV6-1 and J usage is TRBJ1-6; 7 nucleotides agree with TRBD1. V lost 2 bases to trimming and J lost 9 bases; unmatched junction nucleotides: 4. Germline values: CDR1 MNHNS, CDR2 SASEGT. This CDR3 comprises 14 residues. CDR3 nucleotide sequence: TGTGCCAGCAGTGAACTTACAGGGGTTTCACCCCTCCACTTT. Translated, it gives CASSELTGVSPLHF.

V and J are TRBV9 and TRBJ2-5; tentative D call: TRBD2 (5 bases). This CDR3 is built from 14 residues. Germline assignment: CDR1 SGDLS and CDR2 YYNGEE. V was trimmed by 4 bases and J by 5 bases, leaving 15 bases between them. CDR3 sequence reads: CASSPVERRETQYF. In DNA form, the CDR3 reads TGTGCCAGCAGCCCAGTGGAGCGGAGGGAGACCCAGTACTTC.

In its sample, this clone was seen a few times. The rearrangement uses TRBV18 and TRBJ2-5, with 7 nucleotides matching TRBD2. V dropped 2 bases and J dropped 5; count of bases not matched to a gene: 2. Germline V CDR1 and CDR2: KGHSH, LQKENI. The CDR3 sequence is 13 residues long. Here the CDR3 DNA reads TGTGCCAGCTCACCAGGGAGGGAGGAGACCCAGTACTTC. This sequence encodes CASSPGREETQYF.

The gene calls are TRBV29-1 and TRBJ2-4; 8 positions agree with TRBD2. J was trimmed by 0 bases and V by 6 bases; bases with no gene match: 4. The CDR3 has 14 residues. Germline CDR1 is SQVTM and CDR2 is ANQGSEA. CDR3 nucleotide sequence: TGCAGCGTAGTAGCGGGGTTAGCCAAAAACATTCAGTACTTC. Translated, it gives CSVVAGLAKNIQYF.

This clone occurred once. This chain joins TRBV14 and TRBJ2-5, with 8 nucleotides matching TRBD1. CDR1 and CDR2 from the germline V gene are SGHDN and FVKESK. Trimming took 3 bases from V and 1 from J; bases not matched to a gene: 4. This CDR3 spans 15 amino acids. CDR3 protein: CASSQITGGQETQYF. The CDR3 region has the DNA TGTGCCAGCAGCCAGATCACAGGGGGCCAAGAGACCCAGTACTTC. The whole variable domain, remainder taken from reference TRBV14 and TRBJ2-5, is EAGVTQFPSHSVIEKGQTVTLRCDPISGHDNLYWYRRVMGKEIKFLLHFVKESKQDESGMPNNRFLAERTGGTYSTLKVQPAELEDSGVYFCASSQITGGQETQYFGPGTRLLVL.

Comments on this clone: Other DNA sequences in this sample translate to the same CDR3. The chain employs TRBV14 and TRBJ2-7; no definite D call. Trimming left V 4 bases short and J 0 bases short, with 10 bases between. Germline loops: CDR1 SGHDN, CDR2 FVKESK. The CDR3 sequence is 14 residues long. The CDR3 DNA reads as TGTGCCAGCAGCCCCGGTGAGAACTCCTACGAGCAGTACTTC. Residues: CASSPGENSYEQYF.

The V and J genes are TRBV19 and TRBJ2-7; maybe TRBD1 (6 bases). Germline V lookup: CDR1 LNHDA, CDR2 SQIVND (reference sequence). CDR3 length: 14 residues. V lost 4 bases and J 1 base, leaving 11 bases between the germline ends. This CDR3 is CASSTPGQSYEQYF. The CDR3 DNA reads as TGTGCCAGTAGTACGCCGGGACAATCCTACGAGCAGTACTTC.

The rearrangement joins TRBV7-9 to TRBJ2-5; a weak D match, TRBD2 (7 bases). The V gene's germline CDR1 is SEHNR and CDR2 FQNEAQ (reference sequence). The length of the CDR3 is 15 residues. Trimming removed 3 bases at V and 7 bases at J, with 18 bases between. The CDR3, as DNA: TGTGCCAGCAGCTTCCGTGACAGGTGGGGGGGGACCCAGTACTTC. It yields the protein CASSFRDRWGGTQYF. Drawing the rest from reference TRBV7-9 and TRBJ2-5, the complete variable domain is DTGVSQNPRHKITKRGQNVTFRCDPISEHNRLYWYRQTLGQGPEFLTYFQNEAQLEKSRLLSDRFSAERPKGSFSTLEIQRTEQGDSAMYLCASSFRDRWGGTQYFGPGTRLLVL.

On this clone: A read error may produce the germline difference seen at one junction end. The chain uses TRBV5-6 and TRBJ2-3; D might be TRBD1 (6 bases). From germline, CDR1 is SGHDT and CDR2 YYEEEE. There are 11 residues in the CDR3. The CDR3 spells CASSFRGQGSF. In nucleotides, the CDR3 is TGTGCCAGCAGCTTCAGGGGCCAGGGGTCTTTT.